This TCR beta chain is from a study of early T cells in non-severe SARS-CoV-2 infection. In its sample, this clonotype was seen a few times. The CDR3 covers 13 residues. The germline gives CDR1 DFQATT, CDR2 SNEGSKA (reference sequence). The V gene lost 2 bases and the J gene lost 2 bases, with 7 bases spanning the gap. Individual cDNA molecules received unique molecular identifiers. Each CDR3 protein gets one entry after TCRdb re-called the 5' RACE reads with MiXCR. Of about 110,000 distinct CDR3 sequences in the sample, about an eighth are singletons; the top ten hold 3% to 3.5%. The origin of this receptor is an adult who was a healthcare worker with PCR-confirmed SARS-CoV-2 infection or an uninfected control (not recorded which). The specimen was whole blood. This rearrangement joins TRBV20-1 to TRBJ2-1; TRBD2 might be the D (5 bases). The CDR3 DNA is TGCAGTGCTAGACGAGCGGCCTACAATGAGCAGTTCTTC. Its translation: CSARRAAYNEQFF.